This record covers a single T cell receptor beta chain. This entry comes from a study of control samples from healthy donors and cancer patients. This table comes from immunoSEQ multiplex PCR, and its TCRdb copy is limited to in-frame clones, with some not included. In the table there are under 100,000 clones, more than 85% of which are singletons. With 6 bases removed from V and 2 bases from J, the gap between germline ends came to 19 bases. Germline assignment: CDR1 SGHNT and CDR2 YENEEA. There are 16 residues in the CDR3. The sample comprised blood. The origin of this receptor is a woman aged 25 to 39 in good health. The chain recombines TRBV11-3 with TRBJ2-5; tentatively, D is TRBD1 (5 bases). CDR3: CASSPSGRARQETQYF. CDR3 sequence (DNA): TGTGCCAGCAGTCCATCGGGCAGGGCGAGACAAGAGACCCAGTACTTC. The variable domain in full, completed from reference TRBV11-3 and TRBJ2-5, reads EAGVVQSPRYKIIEKKQPVAFWCNPISGHNTLYWYLQNLGQGPELLIRYENEEAVDDSQLPKDRFSAERLKGVDSTLKIQPAELGDSAVYLCASSPSGRARQETQYFGPGTRLLVL.